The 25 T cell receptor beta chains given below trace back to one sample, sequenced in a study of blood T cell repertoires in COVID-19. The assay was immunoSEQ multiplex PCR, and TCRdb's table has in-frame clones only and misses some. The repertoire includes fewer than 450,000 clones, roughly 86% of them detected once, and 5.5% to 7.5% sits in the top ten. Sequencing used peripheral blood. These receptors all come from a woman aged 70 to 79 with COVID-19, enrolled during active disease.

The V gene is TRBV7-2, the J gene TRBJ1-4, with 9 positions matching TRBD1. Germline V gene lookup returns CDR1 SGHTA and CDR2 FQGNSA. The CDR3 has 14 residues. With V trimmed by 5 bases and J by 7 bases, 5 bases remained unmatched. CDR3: CASSPRQGGEKLFF. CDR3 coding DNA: TGTGCCAGCAGCCCTAGACAGGGGGGTGAAAAACTGTTTTTT.

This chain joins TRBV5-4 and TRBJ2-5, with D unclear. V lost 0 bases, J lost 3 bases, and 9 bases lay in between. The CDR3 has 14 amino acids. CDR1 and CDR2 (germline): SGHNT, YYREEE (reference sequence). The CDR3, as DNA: TGTGCCAGCAGCTTGGCCGAGGTGGAAGAGACCCAGTACTTC. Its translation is CASSLAEVEETQYF.

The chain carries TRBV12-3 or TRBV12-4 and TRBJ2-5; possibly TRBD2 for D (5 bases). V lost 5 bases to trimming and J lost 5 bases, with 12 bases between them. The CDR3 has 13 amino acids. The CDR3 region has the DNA TGTGCCAGCAGTCCCCGGACGGGGGAGACCCAGTACTTC. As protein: CASSPRTGETQYF.

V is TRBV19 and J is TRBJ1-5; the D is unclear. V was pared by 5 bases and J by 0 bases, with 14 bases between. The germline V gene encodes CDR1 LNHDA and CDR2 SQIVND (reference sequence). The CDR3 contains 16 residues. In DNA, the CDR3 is TGTGCCAGTAGTCTACAAGGACTCGGTAGCAATCAGCCCCAGCATTTT. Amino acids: CASSLQGLGSNQPQHF.

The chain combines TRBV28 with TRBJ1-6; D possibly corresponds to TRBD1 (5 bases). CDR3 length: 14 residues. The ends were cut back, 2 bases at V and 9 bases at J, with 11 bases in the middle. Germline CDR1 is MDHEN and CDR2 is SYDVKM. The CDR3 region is CASSLRGVGSPLHF. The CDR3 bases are TGTGCCAGCAGTTTAAGGGGCGTGGGTTCACCCCTCCACTTT. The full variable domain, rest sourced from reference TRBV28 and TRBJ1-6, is DVKVTQSSRYLVKRTGEKVFLECVQDMDHENMFWYRQDPGLGLRLIYFSYDVKMKEKGDIPEGYSVSREKKERFSLILESASTNQTSMYLCASSLRGVGSPLHFGNGTRLTVT.

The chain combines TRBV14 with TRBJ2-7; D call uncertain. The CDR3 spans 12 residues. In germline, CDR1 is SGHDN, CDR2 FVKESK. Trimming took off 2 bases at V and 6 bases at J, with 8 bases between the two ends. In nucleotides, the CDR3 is TGTGCCAGCAGCCAACCCCGGAGCGAGCAGTACTTC. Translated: CASSQPRSEQYF.

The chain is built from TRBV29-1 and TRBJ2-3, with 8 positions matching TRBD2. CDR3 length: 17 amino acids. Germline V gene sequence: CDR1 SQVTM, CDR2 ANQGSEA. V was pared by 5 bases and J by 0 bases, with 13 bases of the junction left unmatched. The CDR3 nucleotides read TGCAGCGTTTCTAATCGGGGGGGGGCCTCTAGCACAGATACGCAGTATTTT. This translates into CSVSNRGGASSTDTQYF.

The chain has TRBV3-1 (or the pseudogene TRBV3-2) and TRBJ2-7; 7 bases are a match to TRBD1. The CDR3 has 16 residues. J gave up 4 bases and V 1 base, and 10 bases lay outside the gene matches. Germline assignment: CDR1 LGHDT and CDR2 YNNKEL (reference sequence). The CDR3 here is CASSQVHGQATYEQYF. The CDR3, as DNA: TGTGCCAGCAGCCAAGTACATGGACAGGCGACTTACGAGCAGTACTTC.

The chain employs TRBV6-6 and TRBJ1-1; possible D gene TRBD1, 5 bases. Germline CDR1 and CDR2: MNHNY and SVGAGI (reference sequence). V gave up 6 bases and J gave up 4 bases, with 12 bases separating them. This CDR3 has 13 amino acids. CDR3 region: CASSPDRFTEAFF. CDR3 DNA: TGTGCCAGCAGCCCCGACAGATTCACTGAAGCTTTCTTT.

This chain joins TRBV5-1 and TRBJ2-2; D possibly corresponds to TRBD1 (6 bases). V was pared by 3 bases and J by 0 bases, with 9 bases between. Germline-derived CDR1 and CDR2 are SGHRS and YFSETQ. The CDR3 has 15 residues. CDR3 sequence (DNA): TGCGCCAGCAGCTGGGACACGCCGAACACCGGGGAGCTGTTTTTT. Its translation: CASSWDTPNTGELFF.

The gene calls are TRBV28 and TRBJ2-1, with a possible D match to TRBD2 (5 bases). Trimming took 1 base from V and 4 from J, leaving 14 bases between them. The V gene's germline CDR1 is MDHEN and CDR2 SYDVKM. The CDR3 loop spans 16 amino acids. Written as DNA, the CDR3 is TGTGCCAGCAGTTTATTCGGGGAAATAGGGTACAATGAGCAGTTCTTC. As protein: CASSLFGEIGYNEQFF.

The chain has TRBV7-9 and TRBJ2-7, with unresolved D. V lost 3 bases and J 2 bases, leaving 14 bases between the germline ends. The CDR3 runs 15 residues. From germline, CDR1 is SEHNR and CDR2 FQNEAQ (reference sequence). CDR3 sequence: CASSLSLQPTYEQYF. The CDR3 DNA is TGTGCCAGCAGCTTGAGTCTCCAACCCACCTACGAGCAGTACTTC.

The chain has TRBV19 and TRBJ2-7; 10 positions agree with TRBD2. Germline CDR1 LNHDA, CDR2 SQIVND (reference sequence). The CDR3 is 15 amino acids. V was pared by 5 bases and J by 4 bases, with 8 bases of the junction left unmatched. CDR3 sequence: CASSLAPGLAYEQYF. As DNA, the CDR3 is TGTGCCAGTAGTCTAGCTCCGGGACTAGCGTACGAGCAGTACTTC. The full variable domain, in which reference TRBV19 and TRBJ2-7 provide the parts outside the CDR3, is DGGITQSPKYLFRKEGQNVTLSCEQNLNHDAMYWYRQDPGQGLRLIYYSQIVNDFQKGDIAEGYSVSREKKESFPLTVTSAQKNPTAFYLCASSLAPGLAYEQYFGPGTRLTVT.

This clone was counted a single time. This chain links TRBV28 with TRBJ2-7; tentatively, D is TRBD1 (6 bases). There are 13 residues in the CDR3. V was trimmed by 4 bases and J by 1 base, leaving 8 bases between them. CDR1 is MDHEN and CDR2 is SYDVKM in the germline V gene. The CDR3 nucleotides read TGTGCCAGCAGTTACAGGGTGTCCTACGAGCAGTACTTC. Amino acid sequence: CASSYRVSYEQYF.

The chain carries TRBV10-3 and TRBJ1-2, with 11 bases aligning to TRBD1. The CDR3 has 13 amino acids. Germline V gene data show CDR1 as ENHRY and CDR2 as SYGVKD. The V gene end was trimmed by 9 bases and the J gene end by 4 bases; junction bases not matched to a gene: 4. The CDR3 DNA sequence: TGTGCCATAACCGGGACAGGGGGCTATGGCTACACCTTC. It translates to CAITGTGGYGYTF.

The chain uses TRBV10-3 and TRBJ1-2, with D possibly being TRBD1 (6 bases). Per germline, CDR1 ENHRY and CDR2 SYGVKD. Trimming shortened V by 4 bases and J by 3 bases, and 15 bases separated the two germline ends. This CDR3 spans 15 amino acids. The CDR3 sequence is CAISARGGSDYGYTF. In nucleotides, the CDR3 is TGTGCCATCAGTGCGAGGGGGGGATCGGACTATGGCTACACCTTC.

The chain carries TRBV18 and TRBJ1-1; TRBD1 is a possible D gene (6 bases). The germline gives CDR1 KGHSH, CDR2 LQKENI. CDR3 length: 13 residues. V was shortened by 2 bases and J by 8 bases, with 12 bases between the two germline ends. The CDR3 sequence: CASSPFGQQEAFF. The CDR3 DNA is TGTGCCAGCTCACCATTCGGACAGCAAGAAGCTTTCTTT.

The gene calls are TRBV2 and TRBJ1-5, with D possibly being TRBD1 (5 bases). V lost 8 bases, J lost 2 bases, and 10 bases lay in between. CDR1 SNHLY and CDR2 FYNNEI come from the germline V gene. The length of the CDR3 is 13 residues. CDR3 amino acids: CASGRGRNQPQHF. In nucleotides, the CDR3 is TGTGCCAGCGGGAGGGGCCGCAATCAGCCCCAGCATTTT.

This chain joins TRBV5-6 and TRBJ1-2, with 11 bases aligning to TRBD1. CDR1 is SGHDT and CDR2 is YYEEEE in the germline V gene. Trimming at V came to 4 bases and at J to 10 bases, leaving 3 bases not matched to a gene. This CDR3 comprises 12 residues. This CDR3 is CASSPGQGVYTF. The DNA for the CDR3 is TGTGCCAGCAGCCCGGGACAGGGGGTCTACACCTTC.

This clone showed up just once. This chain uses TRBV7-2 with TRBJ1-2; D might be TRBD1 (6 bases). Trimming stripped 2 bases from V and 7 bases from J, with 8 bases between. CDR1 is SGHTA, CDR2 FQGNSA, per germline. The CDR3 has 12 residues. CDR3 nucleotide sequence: TGTGCCAGCAGCTTAAGGGACATTGGCTACACCTTC. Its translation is CASSLRDIGYTF.

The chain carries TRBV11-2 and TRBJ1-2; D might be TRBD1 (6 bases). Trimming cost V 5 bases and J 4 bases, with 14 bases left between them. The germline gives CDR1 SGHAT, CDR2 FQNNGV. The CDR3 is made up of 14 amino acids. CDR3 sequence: CASSPSGTLYGYTF. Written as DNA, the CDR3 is TGTGCCAGCAGCCCATCAGGGACACTCTATGGCTACACCTTC. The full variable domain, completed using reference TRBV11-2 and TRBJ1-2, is EAGVAQSPRYKIIEKRQSVAFWCNPISGHATLYWYQQILGQGPKLLIQFQNNGVVDDSQLPKDRFSAERLKGVDSTLKIQPAKLEDSAVYLCASSPSGTLYGYTFGSGTRLTVV.

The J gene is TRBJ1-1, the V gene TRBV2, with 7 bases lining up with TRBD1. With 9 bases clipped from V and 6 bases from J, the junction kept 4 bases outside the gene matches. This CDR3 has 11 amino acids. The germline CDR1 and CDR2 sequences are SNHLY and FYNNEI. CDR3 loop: CARRQGPEAFF. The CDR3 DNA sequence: TGTGCCAGGCGACAGGGCCCTGAAGCTTTCTTT.

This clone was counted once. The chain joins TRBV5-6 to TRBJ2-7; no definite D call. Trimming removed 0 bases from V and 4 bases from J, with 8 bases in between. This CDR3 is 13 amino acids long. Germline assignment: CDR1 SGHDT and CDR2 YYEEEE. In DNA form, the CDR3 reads TGTGCCAGCAGCTTGGGACATAGGTACGAGCAGTACTTC. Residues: CASSLGHRYEQYF.

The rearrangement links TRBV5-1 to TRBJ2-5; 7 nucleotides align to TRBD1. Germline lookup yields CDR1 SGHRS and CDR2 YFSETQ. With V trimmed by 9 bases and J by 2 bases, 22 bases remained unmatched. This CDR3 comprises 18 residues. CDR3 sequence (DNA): TGCGCCACCAAATCGGAAGGGGGCGGATACGGCTATCAAGAGACCCAGTACTTC. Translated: CATKSEGGGYGYQETQYF.

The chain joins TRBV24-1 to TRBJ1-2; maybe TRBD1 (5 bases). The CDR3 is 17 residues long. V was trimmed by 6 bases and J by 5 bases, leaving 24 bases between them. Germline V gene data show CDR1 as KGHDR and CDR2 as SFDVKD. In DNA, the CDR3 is TGTGCCACCAGTCACCTTTTGACGGACACACGAAGGTATGGCTACACCTTC. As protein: CATSHLLTDTRRYGYTF.